This TCR beta chain was profiled in a study of identical twins. Overall study results and limits: Zero-insertion findings could be partly confounded by invariant cells (MAIT and iNKT cells).

No donor was unhealthy or non-Caucasian. The germline V gene encodes CDR1 KGHDR and CDR2 SFDVKD. CDR3 length equals 16 residues. The V and J ends lost 5 bases and 7 bases, in that order; junction bases with no gene match: 12. Each CDR3 protein gets one entry after TCRdb re-called the 5' RACE reads with MiXCR. Found here are 200,000 to 300,000 distinct CDR3 sequences, 7.5% of them singletons; the top ten hold under 6.5%. This clonotype was observed at least ten times. Its specificity is not known. This sample was shared with a second study, whose subject was yellow fever vaccine responses in identical twins.

The receptor's source is a woman younger than 30 in good health. Sequencing was performed on CD8+ T cells sorted from blood. The chain couples TRBV24-1 to TRBJ2-1, with TRBD2 matching over 8 bases. CDR3 in amino acids: CATSAGGTSLMNEQFF. Written as DNA, the CDR3 is TGTGCCACCAGTGCCGGCGGGACTAGTCTGATGAATGAGCAGTTCTTC.